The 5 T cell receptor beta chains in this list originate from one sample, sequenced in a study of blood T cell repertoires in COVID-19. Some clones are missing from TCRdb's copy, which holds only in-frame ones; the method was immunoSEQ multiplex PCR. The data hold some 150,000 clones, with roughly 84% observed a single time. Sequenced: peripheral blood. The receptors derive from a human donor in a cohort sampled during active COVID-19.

The CDR3 sequence: CASSFQGKDNSPLHF. The CDR3 DNA reads as TGCGCCAGCAGCTTCCAGGGTAAGGATAATTCACCCCTCCACTTT. J is TRBJ1-6 and V is TRBV5-1, with D possibly being TRBD1 (5 bases). The CDR3 contains 15 residues. Germline CDR1 and CDR2: SGHRS and YFSETQ. The V end was cut by 2 bases, the J end by 5 bases, with 11 bases between. Full variable domain (rest looked up from reference TRBV5-1 and TRBJ1-6): KAGVTQTPRYLIKTRGQQVTLSCSPISGHRSVSWYQQTPGQGLQFLFEYFSETQRNKGNFPGRFSGRQFSNSRSEMNVSTLELGDSALYLCASSFQGKDNSPLHFGNGTRLTVT.

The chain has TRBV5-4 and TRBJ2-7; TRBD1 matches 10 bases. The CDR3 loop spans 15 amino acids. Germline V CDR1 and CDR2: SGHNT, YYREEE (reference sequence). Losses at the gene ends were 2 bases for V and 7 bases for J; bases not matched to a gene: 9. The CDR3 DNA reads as TGTGCCAGCAGCTTCCCGGGACAGGGGATGGTGGAGCAGTACTTC. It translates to CASSFPGQGMVEQYF.

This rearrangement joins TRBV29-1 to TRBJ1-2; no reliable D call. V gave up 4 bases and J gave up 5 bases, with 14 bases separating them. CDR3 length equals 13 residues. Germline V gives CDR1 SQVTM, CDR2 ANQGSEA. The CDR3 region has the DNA TGCAGCGTTGCGAGGAGCGATGGGTATGGCTACACCTTC. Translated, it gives CSVARSDGYGYTF.

The CDR3: CATSDTPRTGGWGNIQYF. As DNA, the CDR3 is TGTGCCACCAGTGACACCCCCCGGACAGGGGGCTGGGGTAACATTCAGTACTTC. V and J are TRBV24-1 and TRBJ2-4, with 11 nucleotides matching TRBD1. The V and J ends lost 4 bases and 7 bases, in that order; junction bases with no gene match: 14. The CDR3 spans 18 residues. CDR1 is KGHDR, CDR2 SFDVKD, per germline.

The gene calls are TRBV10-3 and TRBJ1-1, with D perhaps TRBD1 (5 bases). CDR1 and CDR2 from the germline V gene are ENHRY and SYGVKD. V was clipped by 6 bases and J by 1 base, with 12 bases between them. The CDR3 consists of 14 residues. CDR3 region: CAISPGQTNTEAFF. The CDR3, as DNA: TGTGCCATCAGCCCAGGACAAACGAACACTGAAGCTTTCTTT.